This is a list of T cell receptor beta chains from one sample in a study of blood T cell repertoires in COVID-19. Here immunoSEQ multiplex PCR was the method, and the copy in TCRdb shows in-frame clones only, minus some. This table has just under 300,000 clones, approximately 86% appearing once. Sequenced sample: peripheral blood. All receptors come from a man in his 70s with acute or convalescent COVID-19. The CDR3 runs from the conserved cysteine through the conserved F or W. D genes are given only for firm matches. The size field is filled for only some rows; it gives once, few, many or a size class.

V gene: TRBV2
CDR3 length: 16
D gene: TRBD1
clone size: NA
J gene: TRBJ1-6
CDR3 protein: CASSVTGGSYNSPLHF
CDR3 DNA: TGTGCCAGCAGCGTTACAGGGGGCAGCTATAATTCACCCCTCCACTTT

V gene: TRBV3-1/TRBV3-2
CDR3 length: 14
D gene: NA
clone size: NA
J gene: TRBJ1-4
CDR3 protein: CASSPDGQGGKLFF
CDR3 DNA: TGTGCCAGCAGCCCCGACGGGCAGGGCGGAAAACTGTTTTTT

V gene: TRBV28
CDR3 length: 13
D gene: NA
clone size: NA
J gene: TRBJ2-2
CDR3 protein: CASSPSRPGELFF
CDR3 DNA: TGTGCCAGCAGCCCTAGCAGGCCCGGGGAGCTGTTTTTT

V gene: TRBV5-1
CDR3 length: 16
D gene: TRBD1
clone size: NA
J gene: TRBJ2-4
CDR3 protein: CASSETGALAKNIQYF
CDR3 DNA: TGCGCCAGCAGCGAGACAGGGGCCCTGGCCAAAAACATTCAGTACTTC

V gene: TRBV27
CDR3 length: 17
D gene: TRBD1
clone size: NA
J gene: TRBJ1-2
CDR3 protein: CASSLSRYRGRDYGYTF
CDR3 DNA: TGTGCCAGCAGTTTATCCCGCTACAGGGGGCGCGACTATGGCTACACCTTC

V gene: TRBV6-5
CDR3 length: 14
D gene: TRBD1
clone size: NA
J gene: TRBJ1-4
CDR3 protein: CASRKQGANEKLFF
CDR3 DNA: TGTGCCAGCAGGAAGCAGGGGGCTAATGAAAAACTGTTTTTT

V gene: TRBV7-9
CDR3 length: 14
D gene: NA
clone size: NA
J gene: TRBJ2-2
CDR3 protein: CASSLATETGELFF
CDR3 DNA: TGTGCCAGCAGCTTAGCAACTGAGACCGGGGAGCTGTTTTTT

V gene: TRBV30
CDR3 length: 13
D gene: NA
clone size: NA
J gene: TRBJ2-5
CDR3 protein: CAWSVGDGETQYF
CDR3 DNA: TGTGCCTGGAGTGTAGGGGATGGGGAGACCCAGTACTTC

V gene: TRBV7-2
CDR3 length: 16
D gene: TRBD2
clone size: NA
J gene: TRBJ2-1
CDR3 protein: CASSSLAGGPRNEQFF
CDR3 DNA: TGTGCCAGCAGCTCACTAGCGGGAGGGCCGCGGAATGAGCAGTTCTTC

V gene: TRBV5-1
CDR3 length: 16
D gene: TRBD2
clone size: NA
J gene: TRBJ2-5
CDR3 protein: CASSLAVAGGQETQYF
CDR3 DNA: TGCGCCAGCAGCTTGGCTGTAGCGGGGGGGCAGGAGACCCAGTACTTC

V gene: TRBV11-3
CDR3 length: 15
D gene: TRBD1
clone size: NA
J gene: TRBJ2-7
CDR3 protein: CASSPGTGPFYEQYF
CDR3 DNA: TGTGCCAGCAGCCCCGGGACAGGACCTTTCTACGAGCAGTACTTC

V gene: TRBV24-1
CDR3 length: 16
D gene: NA
clone size: NA
J gene: TRBJ2-1
CDR3 protein: CATSDLRQGGRNEQFF
CDR3 DNA: TGTGCCACCAGTGATTTAAGACAGGGAGGTAGGAATGAGCAGTTCTTC

V gene: TRBV4-2
CDR3 length: 16
D gene: NA
clone size: few
J gene: TRBJ1-2
CDR3 protein: CASSQDGVGVGYGYTF
CDR3 DNA: TGTGCCAGCAGCCAAGATGGGGTAGGGGTGGGCTATGGCTACACCTTC

V gene: TRBV18
CDR3 length: 15
D gene: NA
clone size: NA
J gene: TRBJ1-5
CDR3 protein: CASSPRGLSNQPQHF
CDR3 DNA: TGTGCCAGCTCACCACGGGGCCTTAGCAATCAGCCCCAGCATTTT

V gene: TRBV11-2
CDR3 length: 15
D gene: TRBD1
clone size: NA
J gene: TRBJ1-1
CDR3 protein: CASSLGQGADTEAFF
CDR3 DNA: TGTGCCAGCAGCCTAGGCCAGGGGGCCGATACTGAAGCTTTCTTT

V gene: TRBV5-1
CDR3 length: 14
D gene: NA
clone size: NA
J gene: TRBJ2-5
CDR3 protein: CASSFQGYQETQYF
CDR3 DNA: TGCGCCAGCAGCTTCCAGGGCTACCAAGAGACCCAGTACTTC

V gene: TRBV12-3/TRBV12-4
CDR3 length: 13
D gene: NA
clone size: NA
J gene: TRBJ1-5
CDR3 protein: CASSFGQNQPQHF
CDR3 DNA: TGTGCCAGCAGTTTTGGGCAGAATCAGCCCCAGCATTTT

V gene: TRBV27
CDR3 length: 16
D gene: NA
clone size: few
J gene: TRBJ2-3
CDR3 protein: CASSPSGSALTDTQYF
CDR3 DNA: TGTGCCAGCAGTCCCAGTGGGAGTGCACTAACAGATACGCAGTATTTT

V gene: TRBV5-1
CDR3 length: 12
D gene: NA
clone size: NA
J gene: TRBJ2-5
CDR3 protein: CASSAGFETQYF
CDR3 DNA: TGCGCCAGCAGTGCGGGTTTTGAGACCCAGTACTTC

V gene: TRBV3-1/TRBV3-2
CDR3 length: 14
D gene: NA
clone size: NA
J gene: TRBJ1-3
CDR3 protein: CASSQFQGPNTIYF
CDR3 DNA: TGTGCCAGCAGCCAGTTTCAGGGTCCCAACACCATATATTTT

V gene: TRBV5-1
CDR3 length: 15
D gene: TRBD1
clone size: NA
J gene: TRBJ1-1
CDR3 protein: CASSFGTGRFTEAFF
CDR3 DNA: TGCGCCAGCAGCTTCGGGACAGGTAGATTCACTGAAGCTTTCTTT

V gene: TRBV18
CDR3 length: 15
D gene: NA
clone size: once
J gene: TRBJ2-7
CDR3 protein: CASSPSLVEAWGQYF
CDR3 DNA: TGTGCCAGCTCACCATCTTTGGTGGAGGCTTGGGGGCAGTACTTC

V gene: TRBV2
CDR3 length: 13
D gene: NA
clone size: NA
J gene: TRBJ2-5
CDR3 protein: CASSEEQQETQYF
CDR3 DNA: TGTGCCAGCAGTGAAGAACAGCAAGAGACCCAGTACTTC

V gene: TRBV5-1
CDR3 length: 16
D gene: TRBD1
clone size: NA
J gene: TRBJ1-4
CDR3 protein: CASSMGTVVTNEKLFF
CDR3 DNA: TGCGCCAGCAGCATGGGGACAGTAGTAACTAATGAAAAACTGTTTTTT